The rows below give T cell receptor beta chains drawn from one sample of a study of cytomegalovirus exposure and HLA in healthy donors. Sequenced by immunoSEQ multiplex PCR; TCRdb stores in-frame clones only, minus some. The table records 65,000 to 85,000 clones, 65% to 80% of them present only once. What was sequenced was PBMCs. These receptor sequences come from a male donor in good health and CMV-seropositive. The CDR3 runs from the conserved cysteine through the conserved F or W. The D gene is left open where the match is weak. The listing skips clone size in some rows; elsewhere it reads once, few, many or a size class.

D	V	J	size	DNA	CDR3
TRBD1	TRBV28	TRBJ1-2	.	TGTGCCAGCAAATACAGGGGAGGATATGGCTACACCTTC	CASKYRGGYGYTF
TRBD1	TRBV18	TRBJ1-2	.	TGTGCCAGCTCACCGAGCACCCCGGGACAGGGTCTGTCTGGCTACACCTTC	CASSPSTPGQGLSGYTF
.	TRBV25-1	TRBJ2-5	.	TGTGCCAGCAGTGAATTTGGAGAGTCGGTGCGAGAGACCCAGTACTTC	CASSEFGESVRETQYF
.	TRBV4-3	TRBJ2-1	.	TGCGCCAGCAGCCAAGAGCGAGGGGGTGAGCAGTTCTTC	CASSQERGGEQFF
TRBD2	TRBV11-2	TRBJ2-7	.	TGTGCCAGCAGCCCCCGGGGGGGGAAGAGCTCCTACGAGCAGTACTTC	CASSPRGGKSSYEQYF
.	TRBV6-5	TRBJ2-6	.	TGTGCCACCACCCCGGCGGGGTCTGGGGCCAACGTCCTGACTTTC	CATTPAGSGANVLTF
.	TRBV5-1	TRBJ1-6	.	TGCGCCAGCAGCTCTGGAATTACAGGGAGTATTGGTTCACCCCTCCACTTT	CASSSGITGSIGSPLHF
TRBD1	TRBV6-1	TRBJ1-4	.	TGTGCCAGCAGTGGACAGGGGGCAGAAGAAAAACTGTTTTTT	CASSGQGAEEKLFF
.	TRBV7-9	TRBJ1-2	.	TGTTCCAGCAGCTTACGAGACTTC	CSSSLRDF
TRBD2	TRBV6-4	TRBJ2-3	.	TGTGCCAGCAGTCACCTAGCGGGGGGGATCGATACGCAGTATTTT	CASSHLAGGIDTQYF
.	TRBV25-1	TRBJ1-5	few	TGTGCCAGCAGTGAGTGGGGGGGTAAGAGCAATCAGCCCCAGCATTTT	CASSEWGGKSNQPQHF
.	TRBV7-9	TRBJ1-3	few	TGTGCCAGCAGCTTCGCGGGGAGAAGAAACACCATATATTTT	CASSFAGRRNTIYF